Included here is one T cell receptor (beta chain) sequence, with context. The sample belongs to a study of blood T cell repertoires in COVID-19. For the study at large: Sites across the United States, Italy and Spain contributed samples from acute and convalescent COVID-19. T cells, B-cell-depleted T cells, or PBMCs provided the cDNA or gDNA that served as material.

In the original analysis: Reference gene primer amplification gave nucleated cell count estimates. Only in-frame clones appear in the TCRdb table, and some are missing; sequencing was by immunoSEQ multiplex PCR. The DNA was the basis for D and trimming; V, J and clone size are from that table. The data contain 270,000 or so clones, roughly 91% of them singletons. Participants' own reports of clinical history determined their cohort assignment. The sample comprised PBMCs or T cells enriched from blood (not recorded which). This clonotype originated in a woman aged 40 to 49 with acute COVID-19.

The CDR3 sequence is CASSPPRLTAKNIQYF. The DNA for the CDR3 is TGTGCCAGCTCACCACCCAGATTAACAGCCAAAAACATTCAGTACTTC. The rearrangement uses TRBV18 and TRBJ2-4; D remains ambiguous. Trimming cost V 0 bases and J 0 bases, with 9 bases left between them. CDR1 and CDR2 from the germline V gene are KGHSH and LQKENI. The CDR3 consists of 16 residues.